This TCR beta chain was identified in a study of blood T cell repertoires in COVID-19. Whole-study context: Acute and convalescent COVID-19 specimens originated in the United States, Italy and Spain.

The germline V gene has CDR1 MNHEY and CDR2 SVGAGI. V lost 2 bases and J lost 6, with 11 bases in between. The CDR3 contains 14 residues. Authors' processing steps: Counts of nucleated cells, estimated from reference gene primer amplification, were obtained. Method: immunoSEQ multiplex PCR; TCRdb's copy keeps in-frame clones and lacks some. D and trimming come from the DNA, and the V and J calls and clone size come from that table. Here the sample spans roughly 320,000 clones, approximately 85% being singletons. The chain joins TRBV6-5 to TRBJ1-5; D not certain. The sequenced material came from peripheral blood. This receptor was obtained from a human donor in a cohort sampled during active COVID-19. The DNA for the CDR3 is TGTGCCAGCAGTTACCTGGGCGCGGGTCAGCCCCAGCATTTT. Amino acids: CASSYLGAGQPQHF.